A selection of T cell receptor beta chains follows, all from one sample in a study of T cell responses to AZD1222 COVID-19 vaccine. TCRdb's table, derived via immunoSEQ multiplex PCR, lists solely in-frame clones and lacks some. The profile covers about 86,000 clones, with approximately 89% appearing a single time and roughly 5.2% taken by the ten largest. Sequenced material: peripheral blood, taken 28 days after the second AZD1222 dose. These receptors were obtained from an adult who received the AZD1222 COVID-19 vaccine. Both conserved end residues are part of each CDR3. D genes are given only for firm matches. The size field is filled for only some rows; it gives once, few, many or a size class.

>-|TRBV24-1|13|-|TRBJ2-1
TGTGCCACCAGTGATTTTAATGATGGGGAGCAGTTCTTC
CATSDFNDGEQFF
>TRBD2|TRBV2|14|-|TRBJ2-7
TGTGCCAGCATGGACCCCGCGGGGGCCTACGAGCAGTACTTC
CASMDPAGAYEQYF
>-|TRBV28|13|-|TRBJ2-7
TGTGCCAGCAGTTTGGCCTATTATCAGGAGCAGTACTTC
CASSLAYYQEQYF
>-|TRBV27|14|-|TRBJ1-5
TGTGCCAGCAGTCAAACTGACAGCAATCAGCCCCAGCATTTT
CASSQTDSNQPQHF
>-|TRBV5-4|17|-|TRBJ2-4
TGTGCCAGCAGCTCGGGTACAGAGCGTACCACCAAAAACATTCAGTACTTC
CASSSGTERTTKNIQYF
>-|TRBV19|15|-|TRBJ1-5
TGTGCCAGTAGGGACACAGGGATGTCAAATCAGCCCCAGCATTTT
CASRDTGMSNQPQHF
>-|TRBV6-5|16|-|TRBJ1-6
TGTGCCAGCAGTTACGCAGTCGGAGGGAATAATTCACCCCTCCACTTT
CASSYAVGGNNSPLHF
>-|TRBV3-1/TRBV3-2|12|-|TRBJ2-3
TGTGCCAGCAGCCCCCTGGGAGATACGCAGTATTTT
CASSPLGDTQYF
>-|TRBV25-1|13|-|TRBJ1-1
TGTGCCAGCAGTGCTCCGGACAGAGCCTCTCCTTTCTTT
CASSAPDRASPFF
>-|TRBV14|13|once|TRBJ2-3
TGTGCCAGCAGCCAAGGATGGGGAGATACGCAGTATTTT
CASSQGWGDTQYF
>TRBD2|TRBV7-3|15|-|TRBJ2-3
TGTGCCAGCAGCGTTGGACTAGCGGGCACAGATACGCAGTATTTT
CASSVGLAGTDTQYF
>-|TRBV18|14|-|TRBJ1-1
TGTGCCAGCTCCGGGGGGGCTAGGGGCACTGAAGCTTTCTTT
CASSGGARGTEAFF
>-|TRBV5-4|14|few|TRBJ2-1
TGTGCCAGCAGCTTGGGGGGCTTTGGCAATGAGCAGTTCTTC
CASSLGGFGNEQFF
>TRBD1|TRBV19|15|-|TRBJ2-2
TGTGCCAGTAGTCCCCGGACAGGGATCACCGGGGAGCTGTTTTTT
CASSPRTGITGELFF
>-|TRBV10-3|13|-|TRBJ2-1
TGTGACACCCAAGCGGAGGAGGACAATGAGCAGTTCTTC
CDTQAEEDNEQFF
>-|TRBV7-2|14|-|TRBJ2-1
TGTGCCAGCAGCTTAGGAGGGGGATTAAATGAGCAGTTCTTC
CASSLGGGLNEQFF
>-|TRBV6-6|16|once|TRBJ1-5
TGTGCCGCCACTATGGGGCGTCGGTATAGCAATCAGCCCCAGCATTTT
CAATMGRRYSNQPQHF
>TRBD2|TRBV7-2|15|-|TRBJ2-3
TGTGCCAGCAGCTCCTCCGGGACTAGTGGGGGGCCCAAGTATTTT
CASSSSGTSGGPKYF
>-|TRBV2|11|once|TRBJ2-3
TGTGCCAGCAGGGTCACAGATACGCAGTATTTT
CASRVTDTQYF
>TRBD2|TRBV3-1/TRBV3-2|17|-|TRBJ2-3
TGTGCCAGCAGCCCAGAGGGGCTAGCGGGCTTCACAGATACGCAGTATTTT
CASSPEGLAGFTDTQYF
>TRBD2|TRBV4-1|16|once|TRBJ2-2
TGCGCCAGCAGCCAGGGACTAGCCACGAACACCGGGGAGCTGTTTTTT
CASSQGLATNTGELFF
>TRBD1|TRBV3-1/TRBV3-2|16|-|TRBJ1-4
TGTGCCAGCAGCCTAAGGGGGACAGGGGCCGGTGAAAAACTGTTTTTT
CASSLRGTGAGEKLFF
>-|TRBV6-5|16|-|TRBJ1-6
TGTGCCAGCAGGTACAGAATCAGCTCCTATAATTCACCCCTCCACTTT
CASRYRISSYNSPLHF
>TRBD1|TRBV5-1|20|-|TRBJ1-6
TGCGCCAGCAGCTCCGGACAGGGTCGGGGCCTTTGGGATTATAATTCACCCCTCCACTTT
CASSSGQGRGLWDYNSPLHF
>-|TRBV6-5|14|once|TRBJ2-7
TGTGCCAGCAGTCTCGATGGACTTCTCTACGAGCAGTACTTC
CASSLDGLLYEQYF
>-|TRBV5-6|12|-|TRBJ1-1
TGTGCCAGCAGCTTGGGGCAGATTGAAGCTTTCTTT
CASSLGQIEAFF
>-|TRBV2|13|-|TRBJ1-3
TGTGCCAGCAGCACAGGGAAAGGCAACACCATATATTTT
CASSTGKGNTIYF
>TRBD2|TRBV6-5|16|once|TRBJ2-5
TGTGCCAGCAGTTACTCGGCAAGGGGAGGGTTTGCGACCCAGTACTTC
CASSYSARGGFATQYF